The sequence of this T cell receptor beta chain was determined in a study of graft-versus-host responses after intestinal transplantation. Study-level background: Every recipient had anti-thymocyte globulin induction and approximately 3 years of tacrolimus plus steroids.

The CDR3 runs to 17 residues. Germline V gene data show CDR1 as SGHRS and CDR2 as YFSETQ. The ends lost 10 bases at V and 5 bases at J; junction bases unmatched: 20. Assay used: immunoSEQ multiplex PCR; TCRdb lists only in-frame clones, some missing. The top ten hold around 0.16% of the sample, which has about 130,000 clones, 85% to 95% seen once. Note on this clone: Its antigen is unidentified.

This rearrangement joins TRBV5-1 to TRBJ2-5, with 10 bases fitting TRBD2. The clonotype was recovered from a human donor who received an intestinal transplant. The sample was unstimulated CD4+ T cells sorted from spleen or lymph node cells, taken before intestinal transplant. CDR3 region: CASSGVAGGRQLETQYF. The CDR3 nucleotides are TGCGCCTCATCGGGGGTAGCGGGGGGACGTCAGTTGGAGACCCAGTACTTC.